The TCR beta chain described here comes from a study of CD8+CD57+ T cells in acquired aplastic anemia listed by TCRdb under 2018. A note on the overall study: DNA extracted from sorted CD4+ and CD8+ cells had a mean of about 3.2 ug, with a range of 0.2 to 27.4 ug. An average of around 10 million reads for CD4+ cells and 11.0 million reads for CD8+ cells was obtained from healthy donor samples.

In this study, sorted CD4+ and CD8+ T cells from the blood of healthy subjects and of severe aplastic anemia patients had their TCR repertoires deep-sequenced. Ficoll-Paque density gradient centrifugation was used to isolate peripheral blood mononuclear cells. Before DNA extraction, CD4+ and CD8+ T cells were sorted with FACS or magnetic beads. Reading from cysteine to phenylalanine, the CDR3 counts 15 amino acids. Left in the record is the CDR3 DNA by itself, 45 bases read in frame from the first base. Relative to germline, V is missing 4 bases and J is missing 11 bases, with 11 bases of the junction outside any gene match. CDR1 and CDR2, looked up from the germline V gene, are SGHVS and FNYEAQ. Comment on this clonotype: Its antigen remains unidentified. Base qualities are not at hand, and no much larger clone is one base apart.

What the research found in general, with its limitations: Patients and healthy controls showed no significant difference in CD8+ Simpson's diversity (P=0.060). Around 27 CD8+ CDR3 sequences were found to be shared between patients and controls, but these sequences appeared to be highly expressed in patients and within the immunodominant clones of the patients.

Genomic DNA served as template for TCR beta VDJ combination and CDR3 sequence profiling. An Illumina HiSeq 2000 was used for TCR repertoire sequencing. The authors' analysis ran thus. TRBV/TRBJ rearrangement plots, CDR3 size and DJ length profiles, and Simpson's diversity index were used to assess repertoires. The most abundant DNA sequence in the deep sequencing data was taken as the immunodominant clone. CDR3 amino acid sequences were checked for sharing between subjects and were compared against published repertoires and the VDJdb database. The raw public data were reprocessed by TCRdb itself: fastp quality trimming at Q25, MiXCR clonotype calling, in-frame beta chains only. Every CDR3 protein is listed once, alongside the most common genes and DNA of its rows. The V and J calls come from TCRdb's annotation, not from the publication. This sample gives 180,000 or so distinct CDR3 sequences in total; approximately 45% of them show up just once. In total, the top ten clones hold approximately 3% of the sample.

This TCR was sampled from a human donor in good health. The sequenced sample was sorted CD4+, CD8+, or CD8+CD57+ T cells (not recorded which) from PBMCs. Here the chain combines TRBV7-6 and TRBJ1-6, and 7 junction bases match TRBD1. The bases are TGTGCCAGCAGCTGGGGACAGTTGGGCGGAACACCCCTCCACTTT. Its translation reads: CASSWGQLGGTPLHF.